The source of this T cell receptor (beta chain) is a study of neurological immune-mediated disorders (dated by TCRdb to the late 2010s). About the investigation overall: Of the roughly 34 multiple sclerosis patients, approximately 31 had relapsing-remitting MS and 3 had secondary progressive MS. Longitudinal samples, technical triplicates and paired sorted CD4+ and CD8+ T-cell subsets, alongside PBMC samples, were included among the roughly 98 TCR-beta libraries. The cohort was made up of 60 to 75 subjects, consisting of 14 HAM/TSP patients, around 35 multiple sclerosis patients and around 20 healthy controls. The study compared peripheral blood TCR-beta repertoires of HTLV-I-associated myelopathy (HAM/TSP) patients, multiple sclerosis patients and healthy controls using UMI-based sequencing.

This clonotype was detected ten times or more. The antigen it binds to is not known. No quality values exist for individual bases; no much larger clone is one base distant. To synthesize cDNA, template-switch 5'RACE was performed with a primer carrying a 10-nucleotide random unique molecular identifier so that each TCR transcript was tagged. Each sequencing run produced over 160 million TCR-beta sequences covering 15-18 subjects. Total RNA was extracted with the RNeasy kit. The KAPA Real-time Library Amplification kit was used to amplify TCR-beta VDJ regions with primers targeting the TCR constant region and the 5'RACE anchor. Sample indexes and Illumina adaptors were added in a first PCR, and a second PCR then increased library yield. The roughly 650 bp TCR product was size-selected on a 2% E-gel SizeSelection system after Ampure bead purification. Before pooling, libraries had their quality checked on a Bioanalyzer, their concentration measured with Qubit, and their quantity determined with the Kapa Library Quantification kit. Libraries were sequenced paired-end 2 x 150 bp on an Illumina HiSeq 2500. To increase sequence diversity, roughly 24-31% phiX was spiked into each library pool. The authors processed their data as follows. The quality-filtered reads were processed with the UMI-based MiGEC pipeline, whose error correction step removed more than 80% of the raw TCR sequences. VDJ genes were aligned to IMGT germline references, and clonotypes were defined by unique CDR3 amino acid sequence plus V-J genes. Clonal expansion, Shannon diversity and CDR3 relatedness (CalcPairwiseDistances, ClusterSamples) were evaluated with VDJtools, and phylogenetic trees were built with CLCbio workbench. Expanded clones were defined as having at least 8 unique UMIs, based on coefficient-of-variation modelling across technical triplicates. TCRdb reworked the public reads: Q25 trimming with fastp, MiXCR clone assembly, productive beta chains retained. Entries are consolidated by CDR3 protein sequence, retaining the most common genes and DNA. TCRdb's processing, not the study's, gives the V and J calls here. In all, the sample holds about 65,000 distinct CDR3 sequences, and over 4% of those were seen once. Roughly 2.6% of the sample lies in the top ten.

Between the V and J ends, shortened by 0 bases and 0 bases respectively, the junction contains 6 bases. From its cysteine to its phenylalanine, the CDR3 spans 14 amino acids. Only the CDR3 region is kept as DNA, spanning 42 bases read in frame from base 1. CDR1 and CDR2 were assigned from the germline V gene as SGHRS and YFSETQ. What the research found in general, with its limitations: In phylogenetic analysis, the repertoires of 18 of 34 MS patients grouped into a cluster of related CDR3 sequences, which suggests a possible signature at the repertoire level. The MS cluster showed no association with clinical or MRI features, and the authors stated that larger cohorts are needed. No identical CDR3 amino acid sequences were shared among expanded clones across subjects, suggesting private TCR-beta repertoires in all groups. TCR clonal expansion was highest in HAM/TSP patients and lowest in MS patients, with MS patients falling below even healthy controls.

Unsorted PBMC libraries were generated from 2 million PBMCs stored in RNAlater at -80 °C until RNA extraction. Multiple sclerosis patients were enrolled in a US clinical protocol evaluating disease progression by magnetic resonance imaging. Peripheral blood was subjected to Ficoll-Hypaque density gradient centrifugation to isolate PBMCs, which were then cryopreserved in liquid nitrogen. Here the chain combines TRBV5-1 and TRBJ1-1, with the D gene uncertain. The sequencing input was PBMCs. The sequence was obtained from a man aged 45-60 years with multiple sclerosis. For the CDR3, the sequence is CASSLAAMNTEAFF. The DNA sequence is given as TGCGCCAGCAGCTTGGCTGCCATGAACACTGAAGCTTTCTTT.